Following are 10 T cell receptor beta chains from one sample sequenced in a study of molecular identifiers for immune sequencing clone quantification. TCRdb passed the PCR reads through MiXCR, listing each CDR3 protein once. The repertoire holds approximately 500,000 distinct CDR3 sequences, over 20% seen once, with about 0.8% in the top ten. Sequenced sample: naive CD8+ T cells from blood, with Jurkat cell RNA spiked in. Subset defined: FACS-sorted CD8+CD4-CCR7+CD45RA+ naive T cells. The receptor source for this set is a human donor in good health. Some libraries in this study had Jurkat cell RNA spiked in.

The table lists this clonotype with a few counts. The conserved phenylalanine or tryptophan normally closing the CDR3 is absent here, so this likely arose from a read error. The chain combines TRBV11-2 with TRBJ1-1; D remains unclear. Trimming removed 3 bases at V and 4 bases at J, with 12 bases between. Germline CDR1 is SGHAT and CDR2 is FQNNGV. CDR3 length equals 14 residues. CDR3 amino acids: CASSLFVGGTEAFL. The CDR3 bases are TGTGCCAGCAGCTTGTTCGTAGGTGGCACTGAAGCTTTCCTT.

This clonotype was observed many times. V usage is TRBV20-1 and J usage is TRBJ2-3, with 10 bases that match TRBD2. The CDR3 extends over 17 amino acids. V was clipped by 0 bases and J by 2 bases; unmatched bases: 8. Germline values: CDR1 DFQATT, CDR2 SNEGSKA (reference sequence). The chain's CDR3 is CSARDRASGSYTDTQYF. The CDR3 coding sequence is TGCAGTGCTAGAGATCGGGCTAGCGGGAGTTACACAGATACGCAGTATTTT.

This clonotype turned up a few times. This sequence joins TRBV19 and TRBJ2-7, with a tentative D call TRBD2 (6 bases). The ends were cut back, 0 bases at V and 2 bases at J, with 11 bases in the middle. Germline CDR1 LNHDA, CDR2 SQIVND (reference sequence). CDR3 size: 15 residues. CDR3 nucleotides: TGTGCCAGTAGTATAGAGGAGGGACCCACCTACGAGCAGTACTTC. Translating it yields CASSIEEGPTYEQYF.

The genes are TRBV9 and TRBJ2-5, with 9 bases fitting TRBD2. CDR3 length: 17 residues. The junction had 7 bases not matched to a gene; V was cut back by 0 bases and J by 1 base. Germline CDR1 and CDR2: SGDLS and YYNGEE. The CDR3 region has the DNA TGTGCCAGCAGCGTAGGGGCTAGCGGGAATAGCCAAGAGACCCAGTACTTC. Protein: CASSVGASGNSQETQYF. Variable domain in full (rest from reference TRBV9 and TRBJ2-5): DSGVTQTPKHLITATGQRVTLRCSPRSGDLSVYWYQQSLDQGLQFLIQYYNGEERAKGNILERFSAQQFPDLHSELNLSSLELGDSALYFCASSVGASGNSQETQYFGPGTRLLVL.

For this clonotype: A much larger clone differs by one base, so this may be a read error. V usage is TRBV30 and J usage is TRBJ1-1; a weak D match, TRBD1 (5 bases). The CDR3 consists of 12 residues. In germline, CDR1 is GTSNPN, CDR2 SVGIG (reference sequence). CDR3 amino acids: CAWDRQNTEASF. In DNA form, the CDR3 reads TGTGCCTGGGACAGACAGAACACTGAAGCTTCCTTT.

The V call is TRBV4-1, the J call TRBJ2-5, with D uncertain. The CDR3 extends over 14 amino acids. The V gene lost 1 base and the J gene lost 4 bases, with 10 bases spanning the gap. Looked up from germline, CDR1 is MGHRA and CDR2 is YSYEKL. CDR3 bases: TGCGCCAGCAGCCAAGCGGGCCTCGCAGAGACCCAGTACTTC. This codes for CASSQAGLAETQYF.

Notes on this clonotype: A read error may be the cause here, since a much bigger clone is one base away. CDR3 sequence (DNA): TGTGCCAGCAGGCGGGACACCCCGGCGTATGATTCACCCCTCCACTTT. It translates to CASRRDTPAYDSPLHF. The chain has TRBV5-3 and TRBJ1-6; possible D gene TRBD1, 6 bases. TRBV5-3 is classed as an ORF, of uncertain function. The CDR3 totals 16 residues. Trimming cost V 8 bases and J 8 bases, with 23 bases left between them.

The chain is built from TRBV2 and TRBJ1-2; D is unclear. The V end was cut by 6 bases, the J end by 0 bases, with 8 bases between. The CDR3 loop spans 13 amino acids. CDR1 and CDR2 from the germline V gene are SNHLY and FYNNEI. CDR3 sequence reads: CASRSTPNYGYTF. The CDR3 DNA sequence: TGTGCCAGCAGATCCACACCTAACTATGGCTACACCTTC.

About this clonotype: A junction boundary mismatches the germline segment, possibly from a read error. The rearrangement joins TRBV5-6 to TRBJ2-7; 11 positions agree with TRBD1. This CDR3 region has 15 residues. CDR1 is SGHDT, CDR2 YYEEEE, per germline. The CDR3 bases are TGTGCCAGCAGCTCCAGCGGACAGGGGGCCTACGAGCAGCACTTC. It is translated as CASSSSGQGAYEQHF.

In DNA, the CDR3 is TGTGCCAGCAGTGAATTATCGGCCGGGGAGCTGTTTTTT. It specifies CASSELSAGELFF. This chain joins TRBV25-1 and TRBJ2-2; D remains unclear. CDR3 length: 13 residues. The V gene lost 1 base and the J gene lost 6 bases, with 6 bases spanning the gap. CDR1 is MGHDK and CDR2 is SYGVNS in the germline V gene.